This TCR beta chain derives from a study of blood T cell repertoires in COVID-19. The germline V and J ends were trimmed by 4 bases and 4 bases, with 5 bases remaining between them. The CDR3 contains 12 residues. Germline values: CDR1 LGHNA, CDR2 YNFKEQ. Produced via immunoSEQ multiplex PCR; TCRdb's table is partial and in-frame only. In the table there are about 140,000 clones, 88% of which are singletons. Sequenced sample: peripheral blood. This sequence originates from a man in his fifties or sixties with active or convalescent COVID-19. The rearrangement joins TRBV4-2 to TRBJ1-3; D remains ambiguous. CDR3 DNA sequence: TGTGCCAGCAGCCCCTCCGGAAACACCATATATTTT. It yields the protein CASSPSGNTIYF.